This is a list of T cell receptor beta chains from one sample in a study of blood T cell repertoires in COVID-19. Sequencing was performed with immunoSEQ multiplex PCR; in TCRdb, only in-frame clones are kept and a portion is missing. The sample carries approximately 85,000 clones, roughly 77% recorded once. Specimen: peripheral blood. The source is a human donor in a cohort sampled during active COVID-19. CDR3s include the opening cysteine and the closing phenylalanine or tryptophan. Fields, in order: V gene, J gene, clone size, D gene, CDR3 DNA, CDR3 protein. The D gene is left open where the match is weak. Expanded clones get a size class; other rows say once, few or many, or leave the size out.

>TRBV7-9|TRBJ2-5|-|-
TGTGCCAGCAGCCCCCCTGGGGGGATCGAAGAGACCCAGTACTTC
CASSPPGGIEETQYF
>TRBV11-2|TRBJ1-2|-|TRBD1
TGTGCCAGCAGCCAGCCCCGACAGGGGTCCCCCTATGGCTACACCTTC
CASSQPRQGSPYGYTF
>TRBV5-4|TRBJ1-2|once|-
TGTGCCAGCAGCTTAAACTACTTCGATGGCTACACCTTC
CASSLNYFDGYTF
>TRBV6-6|TRBJ2-3|-|TRBD1
TGTGCCAGCAGGCCGACAGGGGTTACAGATACGCAGTATTTT
CASRPTGVTDTQYF
>TRBV3-1/TRBV3-2|TRBJ1-5|-|-
TGTGCCAGCAGCCAGTATAGAGGGAGCAATCAGCCCCAGCATTTT
CASSQYRGSNQPQHF
>TRBV4-3|TRBJ1-4|-|-
TGCGCCAGCAGCCAAGACGGAGCAACTAATGAAAAACTGTTTTTT
CASSQDGATNEKLFF
>TRBV7-9|TRBJ2-3|-|TRBD1
TGTGCCAGCAGCTTAGCCGGGGGGACAGGGCCCCAGGATACGCAGTATTTT
CASSLAGGTGPQDTQYF
>TRBV9|TRBJ2-2|-|-
TGTGCCAGCAGCGTAACTGGGACTTCCCGCACCGGGGAGCTGTTTTTT
CASSVTGTSRTGELFF
>TRBV2|TRBJ1-1|-|-
TGTGCCAGCAGTGTGGATTTGGAGGGTCTGAACACTGAAGCTTTCTTT
CASSVDLEGLNTEAFF
>TRBV3-1/TRBV3-2|TRBJ1-1|-|-
TGTGCCAGCAGCGAAGGGGGGGTCACTGAAGCTTTCTTT
CASSEGGVTEAFF
>TRBV3-1/TRBV3-2|TRBJ2-1|-|-
TGTGCCAGCAGCCAGGTCTTGAGCCCTGAGCAGTTCTTC
CASSQVLSPEQFF
>TRBV18|TRBJ2-1|-|TRBD2
TGTGCCAGCTCACCCAGCGGGGGCTCAGGGAATGAGCAGTTCTTC
CASSPSGGSGNEQFF
>TRBV4-2|TRBJ1-1|-|TRBD1
TGTGCCAGCAGCCAAGCACAGGGGACTAACACTGAAGCTTTCTTT
CASSQAQGTNTEAFF
>TRBV10-2|TRBJ2-1|once|TRBD2
TGCGCCAGCAGTTGGGACTACTACAATGAGCAGTTCTTC
CASSWDYYNEQFF
>TRBV7-3|TRBJ2-1|-|TRBD1
TGTGCCAGCAGCTTATCAACGCCGGGACAGGGGAAAGAGCAGTTCTTC
CASSLSTPGQGKEQFF
>TRBV30|TRBJ2-6|once|-
TGTGCCTGGAGCTGGCAGGAAGCTGCGGCCAACGTCCTGACTTTC
CAWSWQEAAANVLTF
>TRBV3-1/TRBV3-2|TRBJ2-5|-|-
TGTGCCAGCAGCCAACAGGGGGGTTGGGAGACCCAGTACTTC
CASSQQGGWETQYF
>TRBV7-2|TRBJ1-6|-|-
TGTGCCAGCAGCTTGGTCCCATCTCCGTTCGAGCCCCTCCACTTT
CASSLVPSPFEPLHF
>TRBV18|TRBJ2-3|-|TRBD2
TGTGCCAGCTCACCGTCCCGGAGCGGGGGGGCCGTTGAAGCAACAGATACGCAGTATTTT
CASSPSRSGGAVEATDTQYF
>TRBV2|TRBJ2-2|few|-
TGTGCCAGCAGTGAACAGGGGCCCGGGGAGCTGTTTTTT
CASSEQGPGELFF
>TRBV27|TRBJ1-4|many|-
TGTGCCAGCAGTTTAGGGCCCGGGACATCTAATGAAAAACTGTTTTTT
CASSLGPGTSNEKLFF
>TRBV12-5|TRBJ2-7|-|TRBD1
TGTGCTAGTGGTTTGACTAGGATGGGGACAGGGTCCTCCTACGAGCAGTACTTC
CASGLTRMGTGSSYEQYF
>TRBV12-5|TRBJ2-3|-|-
TGTGCTAGTGGTTACCAAGTGGGCGCCACGCAGTATTTT
CASGYQVGATQYF
>TRBV2|TRBJ2-5|-|TRBD1
TGTGCCAGCAGAGCGACAGGGGCCAGGGAGACCCAGTACTTC
CASRATGARETQYF
>TRBV20-1|TRBJ1-2|-|-
TGCAGTGCTAGAGATCAAGTGCAGGCCCTTTTC
CSARDQVQALF
>TRBV6-1|TRBJ1-1|-|-
TGTGCCAGCAGTGAAGCGGGGAGGCGTCAGAGTGAAGCTTTCTTT
CASSEAGRRQSEAFF
>TRBV9|TRBJ1-1|-|-
TGTGCCAGCAGCTTGGGGGGACGGATGAGTATGAACACTGAAGCTTTCTTT
CASSLGGRMSMNTEAFF
>TRBV5-1|TRBJ1-2|few|-
TGCGCCAGCAGCTTGGCGGGAGTCTATGGCTACACCTTC
CASSLAGVYGYTF
>TRBV12-5|TRBJ1-4|-|-
TGTGCTAGTGGTTTGGTACCCCCCCCGGCAACTAATGAAAAACTGTTTTTT
CASGLVPPPATNEKLFF
>TRBV19|TRBJ1-1|-|TRBD1
TGTGCCAGTAGTATTATCTCGACAGGGAATGTTGAAGCTTTCTTT
CASSIISTGNVEAFF
>TRBV2|TRBJ2-2|-|-
TGTGCCAGCAGTGAAAGGGGGTTAAACACCGGGGAGCTGTTTTTT
CASSERGLNTGELFF
>TRBV7-2|TRBJ1-5|-|-
TGTGCCAGCAGCCCTGGGCCAGGTAATAGCAATCAGCCCCAGCATTTT
CASSPGPGNSNQPQHF
>TRBV9|TRBJ2-7|-|-
-
CASSVGAGAPAVYF
>TRBV7-8|TRBJ1-5|-|TRBD1
TGTGCCAGCAGCTCATACAGGGGGTTTAGCAATCAGCCCCAGCATTTT
CASSSYRGFSNQPQHF
>TRBV5-1|TRBJ2-5|-|TRBD1
TGCGCCAGCAGCTACCAGACAGGGTTAGGGGAAGAGACCCAGTACTTC
CASSYQTGLGEETQYF
>TRBV29-1|TRBJ1-2|-|TRBD1
TGCAGCGTTATTAGGGGGACAGGGGAGTATGGCTACACCTTC
CSVIRGTGEYGYTF
>TRBV7-8|TRBJ2-3|few|TRBD1
TGTGCCAGCAGCCTTACCTGGACAGGGGGAAAAGATACGCAGTATTTT
CASSLTWTGGKDTQYF
>TRBV4-2|TRBJ2-1|-|TRBD1
TGTGCCAGCAGCCAAGTGGCGACAGGGGGCTCCTACAATGAGCAGTTCTTC
CASSQVATGGSYNEQFF
>TRBV6-5|TRBJ1-4|once|-
TGTGCCAGCAGTTACTCTGGCGGGGGCAGTGAAAAACTGTTTTTT
CASSYSGGGSEKLFF